The 28 T cell receptor beta chains below come from one sample, sequenced in a study of T cell repertoires in cytomegalovirus infection. One entry per CDR3 protein results from TCRdb running MiXCR on the reads. This sample has around 710,000 distinct CDR3 sequences, with 25% to 30% found just once. These TCRs' antigens remain unknown. The input for sequencing was cultured CD8+ T cells from PBMCs, taken from culture after CMV antigen stimulation. All receptors come from a human donor in good health (CMV status not recorded). Some clones in this sample may be carry-over from other donors' samples.

This chain links TRBV7-3 with TRBJ2-1; TRBD1 matches at 7 bases. The V segment lost 7 bases and the J segment 0 bases; nucleotides outside the gene matches: 9. The CDR3 is 16 amino acids. Germline assignment: CDR1 SGHTA and CDR2 FQGTGA. The CDR3, as DNA: TGTGCCAGCACTTCCGAGGGGGCCAGCTCCTACAATGAGCAGTTCTTC. Translated, it gives CASTSEGASSYNEQFF.

This clonotype was picked up many times. The chain carries TRBV28 and TRBJ2-5; no clear D gene. V dropped 0 bases and J dropped 3 bases, with 14 bases sitting between them. The CDR3 runs 16 residues. Germline CDR1 MDHEN, CDR2 SYDVKM. This chain's CDR3 is CASSLWLSGVEETQYF. As DNA, the CDR3 is TGTGCCAGCAGTTTATGGTTGAGTGGGGTGGAAGAGACCCAGTACTTC.

The chain uses TRBV12-3 or TRBV12-4 and TRBJ2-2; D is tentatively TRBD1 or TRBD2 (6 bases each). V was trimmed by 3 bases and J by 3 bases, leaving 11 bases between them. The CDR3 extends over 15 amino acids. The CDR3 sequence is CASSFPGADTGELFF. In DNA form, the CDR3 reads TGTGCCAGCAGTTTCCCGGGGGCGGACACCGGGGAGCTGTTTTTT.

This sequence joins TRBV10-3 and TRBJ1-2, with 9 positions matching TRBD1. Germline CDR1 is ENHRY and CDR2 is SYGVKD. After removal of 8 bases from V and 3 bases from J, the junction contained 7 bases not matched to a gene. The CDR3 totals 14 residues. The CDR3 bases are TGTGCCATCTACCCGGACAGGGGTGACTATGGCTACACCTTC. It is translated as CAIYPDRGDYGYTF.

This clonotype was observed a few times. The V gene is TRBV27, the J gene TRBJ2-2, with D tentatively TRBD2 (6 bases). In germline, CDR1 is MNHEY, CDR2 SMNVEV (reference sequence). The CDR3 runs to 17 residues. V was cut by 0 bases and J by 0 bases, with 11 bases left in between. Here the CDR3 reads CASSLSEGLPNTGELFF. Written as DNA, the CDR3 is TGTGCCAGCAGTTTATCAGAGGGACTTCCGAACACCGGGGAGCTGTTTTTT.

This clonotype was detected only a few times. The J gene is TRBJ2-1, the V gene TRBV6-2 or TRBV6-3; D is perhaps TRBD1 (6 bases). Trimming pared 5 bases from V and 8 bases from J, leaving 16 bases between. This CDR3 contains 14 residues. CDR1 MNHEY and CDR2 SVGEGT come from the germline V gene. CDR3 in amino acids: CASSPRDKAYEQFF. CDR3 DNA sequence: TGTGCCAGCAGTCCCCGGGACAAGGCTTATGAGCAGTTCTTC.

This clonotype was observed at least ten times. The chain carries TRBV11-2 and TRBJ1-5; unclear D gene. The germline V gene encodes CDR1 SGHAT and CDR2 FQNNGV. The CDR3 contains 14 residues. V was clipped by 5 bases and J by 2 bases, with 10 bases between them. The CDR3 region is CASSPAGGNQPQHF. CDR3 nucleotides: TGTGCCAGCAGCCCGGCTGGGGGCAATCAGCCCCAGCATTTT.

This clonotype was seen only a few times. The chain uses TRBV6-5 and TRBJ2-3; no clear D gene. The CDR3 consists of 17 residues. Germline V gene data show CDR1 as MNHEY and CDR2 as SVGAGI. The ends were cut back, 2 bases at V and 0 bases at J, with 15 bases in the middle. CDR3 protein: CASSYNRDGLSTDTQYF. CDR3 coding DNA: TGTGCCAGCAGTTACAACAGAGACGGCCTAAGCACAGATACGCAGTATTTT.

The chain links TRBV20-1 to TRBJ2-7; D ambiguous. Germline V gene lookup returns CDR1 DFQATT and CDR2 SNEGSKA (reference sequence). The CDR3 is 11 residues long. V was trimmed by 4 bases and J by 1 base, leaving 5 bases between them. Here the CDR3 reads CSAKDSYEQYF. The DNA of the CDR3 is TGCAGTGCTAAGGATTCCTACGAGCAGTACTTC.

This clonotype was counted a few times. V gene TRBV23-1 combines with J gene TRBJ1-5, with a possible D match to TRBD1 (5 bases). Being an ORF, TRBV23-1 has a function that is uncertain. There are 18 residues in the CDR3. With 0 bases removed from V and 1 base from J, the gap between germline ends came to 16 bases. The CDR3 coding sequence is TGCGCCAGCAGTCAATCCCCAGACCCCGGGACCAGCAATCAGCCCCAGCATTTT. Translated: CASSQSPDPGTSNQPQHF.

This clonotype was seen many times. The J gene is TRBJ1-2, the V gene TRBV25-1; 7 positions match TRBD1. CDR1 MGHDK and CDR2 SYGVNS come from the germline V gene. This CDR3 contains 14 residues. J was trimmed by 8 bases and V by 4 bases; bases with no gene match: 10. The CDR3 bases are TGTGCCAGCAGTGCTACAGGGGATGGTTACGGCTACACCTTC. Its protein product is CASSATGDGYGYTF.

The chain employs TRBV6-2 or TRBV6-3 and TRBJ2-3, with TRBD1 matching 7 bases. The V gene's germline CDR1 is MNHEY and CDR2 SVGEGT. The CDR3 has 19 amino acids. The J segment lost 0 bases and the V segment lost 2 bases, leaving 14 bases of the junction unmatched. CDR3 sequence: CASSYQGTATASSTDTQYF. The CDR3 region has the DNA TGTGCCAGCAGTTACCAAGGGACAGCGACCGCCTCTAGCACAGATACGCAGTATTTT.

J is TRBJ1-4 and V is TRBV29-1; TRBD1 agrees at 8 bases. CDR1 is SQVTM and CDR2 is ANQGSEA in the germline V gene. After removal of 6 bases from V and 3 bases from J, the junction contained 6 bases not matched to a gene. The CDR3 extends over 14 amino acids. The CDR3 sequence is CSVRTGKPNEKLFF. The CDR3 DNA sequence: TGCAGCGTACGGACAGGGAAACCTAATGAAAAACTGTTTTTT. Using reference TRBV29-1 and TRBJ1-4 for the parts outside the CDR3, the full variable domain is SAVISQKPSRDICQRGTSLTIQCQVDSQVTMMFWYRQQPGQSLTLIATANQGSEATYESGFVIDKFPISRPNLTFSTLTVSNMSPEDSSIYLCSVRTGKPNEKLFFGSGTQLSVL.

This clonotype occurred once. The chain couples TRBV6-6 to TRBJ1-3; D perhaps matches TRBD1 (5 bases). The CDR3 has 15 residues. V was pared by 2 bases and J by 2 bases, with 10 bases between. From germline, CDR1 is MNHNY and CDR2 SVGAGI (reference sequence). The CDR3 region is CASSYVQGTGNTIYF. The CDR3 DNA follows: TGTGCCAGCAGTTACGTCCAGGGTACTGGAAACACCATATATTTT.

The V call is TRBV27, the J call TRBJ1-1; D ambiguous. V was pared by 2 bases and J by 0 bases, with 13 bases between. Per germline, CDR1 MNHEY and CDR2 SMNVEV (reference sequence). The CDR3 runs to 16 residues. In DNA, the CDR3 is TGTGCCAGCAGTTTACTTCTGGACGGGATGAACACTGAAGCTTTCTTT. It translates to CASSLLLDGMNTEAFF.

This clonotype was recorded a few times. The DNA for the CDR3 is TGTGCCAGCAGTTACAGCCTAGTTTCCTACAATGAGCAGTTCTTC. This translates into CASSYSLVSYNEQFF. The V call is TRBV6-2 or TRBV6-3, the J call TRBJ2-1; D is unclear. The CDR3 covers 15 residues. The germline gives CDR1 MNHEY, CDR2 SVGEGT. V dropped 2 bases and J dropped 1 base, with 9 bases sitting between them.

This chain uses TRBV4-1 with TRBJ1-1; D remains ambiguous. The CDR3 consists of 16 residues. The germline CDR1 and CDR2 sequences are MGHRA and YSYEKL. The V and J ends lost 4 bases and 1 base respectively, with 16 bases between them. The DNA of the CDR3 is TGCGCCAGCAGCCTACAACCCCGGAAACCGAACACTGAAGCTTTCTTT. Translated, it gives CASSLQPRKPNTEAFF.

The chain carries TRBV24-1 and TRBJ2-1; 12 bases align to TRBD1. Unmatched junction bases numbered 4, after V lost 4 bases and J lost 4 bases. The germline V gene has CDR1 KGHDR and CDR2 SFDVKD. The CDR3 runs to 16 residues. The CDR3 is CATSEPGQGAYNEQFF. DNA for the CDR3: TGTGCCACCAGTGAACCGGGACAGGGGGCATACAATGAGCAGTTCTTC.

The chain is built from TRBV5-1 and TRBJ2-7; D call uncertain. The V end was cut by 0 bases, the J end by 0 bases, with 10 bases between. CDR1 SGHRS and CDR2 YFSETQ come from the germline V gene. This CDR3 has 15 amino acids. DNA of the CDR3: TGCGCCAGCAGCTTGGGGGATCTGCGCTCCTACGAGCAGTACGTC. It is translated as CASSLGDLRSYEQYV.

J is TRBJ1-5 and V is TRBV18; perhaps TRBD1 as D (5 bases). The germline V and J ends were trimmed by 1 base and 5 bases, with 12 bases remaining between them. CDR3 length: 15 amino acids. Germline CDR1 reads KGHSH; CDR2 reads LQKENI. This CDR3 is CASSPRRQLDQPQHF. CDR3 DNA: TGTGCCAGCTCACCACGCAGACAGTTAGATCAGCCCCAGCATTTT.

The gene calls are TRBV7-9 and TRBJ2-7; D is tentatively TRBD1 or TRBD2 (6 bases each). Germline CDR1 reads SEHNR; CDR2 reads FQNEAQ (reference sequence). The V and J ends lost 6 bases and 2 bases respectively, with 11 bases between them. The CDR3 totals 13 residues. The DNA of the CDR3 is TGTGCCAGCAGACAGGGAGGAACCTACGAGCAGTACTTC. Translated: CASRQGGTYEQYF.

In its sample, this clonotype was seen many times. The V call is TRBV27, the J call TRBJ1-5; D may be TRBD1 (5 bases). Trimming shortened V by 3 bases and J by 3 bases, and 12 bases separated the two germline ends. Germline assignment: CDR1 MNHEY and CDR2 SMNVEV (reference sequence). The CDR3 is 15 amino acids. This chain's CDR3 is CASSFSGGSNQPQHF. DNA of the CDR3: TGTGCCAGCAGTTTTTCGGGGGGATCCAATCAGCCCCAGCATTTT.

This chain uses TRBV4-3 with TRBJ2-1; D tentatively fits TRBD1 or TRBD2 (5 bases each). Between the trimmed V and J ends, which lost 3 bases and 2 bases, there was a span of 11 bases. This CDR3 contains 15 residues. CDR1 and CDR2 from the germline V gene are LGHNA and YSLEER. The CDR3 is CASSQYVGPYNEQFF. For the CDR3, the DNA is TGCGCCAGCAGCCAGTACGTGGGACCCTACAATGAGCAGTTCTTC.

The rearrangement joins TRBV27 to TRBJ2-2; a weak D match, TRBD1 (6 bases). Germline lookup yields CDR1 MNHEY and CDR2 SMNVEV (reference sequence). The CDR3 contains 16 residues. Trimming left V 4 bases short and J 3 bases short, with 15 bases between. The CDR3 sequence: CASSSRWAGDTGELFF. The DNA of the CDR3 is TGTGCCAGCAGTTCCCGGTGGGCAGGGGACACCGGGGAGCTGTTTTTT.

Comment on this clonotype: This may be a read error: a much more frequent sequence differs by one nucleotide. Given the absence of the conserved phenylalanine or tryptophan at the CDR3 end, a read error is likely. The CDR3 loop reads CASSLTRTGLNTEAFS. In DNA form, the CDR3 reads TGTGCCAGCAGCTTAACCCGAACAGGCCTGAACACTGAAGCTTTCTCT. V gene TRBV7-3 combines with J gene TRBJ1-1, with D tentatively TRBD1 (5 bases). Trimming shortened V by 0 bases and J by 0 bases, and 11 bases separated the two germline ends. The CDR3 length is 16 residues. Germline CDR1 and CDR2: SGHTA and FQGTGA.

The chain employs TRBV12-3 or TRBV12-4 and TRBJ2-5; 13 bases fit TRBD2. CDR3 size: 17 residues. The V and J ends lost 5 bases and 5 bases, in that order; junction bases with no gene match: 11. CDR3 amino acids: CASSGLAGAENIETQYF. CDR3 coding DNA: TGTGCCAGCAGTGGACTAGCGGGGGCCGAAAATATTGAGACCCAGTACTTC.

The V call is TRBV6-1, the J call TRBJ1-1, with a possible D match to TRBD1 (5 bases). The CDR3 covers 18 residues. The V gene lost 2 bases and the J gene lost 4 bases, with 23 bases spanning the gap. Germline CDR1 reads MNHNS; CDR2 reads SASEGT. The CDR3 DNA follows: TGTGCCAGCAGTGAATTCGGAGCAGGGAATAGGGTGAGCACTGAAGCTTTCTTT. Translating gives CASSEFGAGNRVSTEAFF.

This clonotype was picked up a small number of times. This chain connects TRBV6-5 to TRBJ2-3; possible D gene TRBD2, 6 bases. This CDR3 is built from 15 residues. Germline lookup yields CDR1 MNHEY and CDR2 SVGAGI. Between the trimmed V and J ends, which lost 6 bases and 0 bases, there was a span of 13 bases. The CDR3 bases are TGTGCCAGCAGCCCAGCGGGCCCAAGCACAGATACGCAGTATTTT. Protein product: CASSPAGPSTDTQYF.